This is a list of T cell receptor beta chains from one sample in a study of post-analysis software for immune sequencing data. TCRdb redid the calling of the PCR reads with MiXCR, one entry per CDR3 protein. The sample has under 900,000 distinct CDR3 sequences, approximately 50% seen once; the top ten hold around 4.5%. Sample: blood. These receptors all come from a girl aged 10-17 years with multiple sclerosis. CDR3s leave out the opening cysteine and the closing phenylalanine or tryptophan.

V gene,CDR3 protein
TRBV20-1,SATGSGSRADTQY
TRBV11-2,ASSLVPGTGGIYEQY
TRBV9,ASSPRWGGPYNEQF
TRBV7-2,ASSYGLRYNEQF
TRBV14,ASSPRAPLSGNTIY
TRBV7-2,ASSLAIKDTQY
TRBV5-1,ASSPRQGHGYT
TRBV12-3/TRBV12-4,ASSFRQGLTKNIQY
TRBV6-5,ASSQGAHGLGAF
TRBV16,ASSQYGRPTNYGHT
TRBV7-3,ASSPASNLQF
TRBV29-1,SVIPGQGLNLAKNIQY
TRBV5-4,ASSVLDPFPNTEAF
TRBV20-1,SARDGGGAMGNQPQH
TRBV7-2,ASSPAPQGMNTEAF
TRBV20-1,SGGLAVSYNEQY
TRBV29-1,GVVPGTGLYEQY
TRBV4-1,ASSQVGGNPYEQY
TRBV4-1,ASSQARGQGYSYEQY
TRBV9,ASSVARWEGDTQY
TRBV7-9,ASSYRPGVGTEAF
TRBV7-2,ASSLVQAPNQPQH
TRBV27,ASSLSLAGVYEQY
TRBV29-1,SVERTGARTEAF
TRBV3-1,ASSQRSGTSTQETQY
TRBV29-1,SVAGTAFEAKNIQY
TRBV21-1,ASSKESGIDMNTEAF
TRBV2,ANAKHSTLYGYT
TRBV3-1,ASSQGIKGRETQY
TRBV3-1,ASSQGLETYNEQF
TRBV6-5,ASRSPPGLAEDTQY
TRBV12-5,ASGSTSPRDYEQY
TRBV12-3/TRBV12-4,ASSLGGGGHEQY
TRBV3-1,ASSLRRQGAGETQY
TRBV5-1,ASSWADRGYGYT